A single T cell receptor (beta chain) is shown here with its context. The sample is drawn from a study of PD-L1 blockade in urothelial cancer. In the study overall: Once treatment had started, blood was analyzed at 3 weeks (second dose) and again at 6 weeks.

Patients' urothelial carcinoma was locally advanced or metastatic. Per patient, between 1 and 8 samples were collected at pretreatment and on-treatment time points. The data were produced by immunoSEQ multiplex PCR, yet TCRdb's version contains in-frame clones alone and is incomplete. Here the sample spans 30,000 to 35,000 clones, 84% being singletons. The CDR3 runs to 15 residues. Germline CDR1 reads MNHEY; CDR2 reads SVGAGI. Trimming cost V 5 bases and J 8 bases; bases outside gene matches: 8. This TCR was sampled from a man aged 55 to 70 with urothelial cancer. The chain employs TRBV6-5 and TRBJ1-4; 10 nucleotides align to TRBD1. The sequencing used PBMCs, collected around atezolizumab (anti-PD-L1) treatment. The CDR3 protein is CASSPSWTGGEKLFF. The CDR3 DNA sequence: TGTGCCAGCAGTCCTTCATGGACAGGGGGGGAAAAACTGTTTTTT.